The 28 T cell receptor beta chains given below trace back to one sample, sequenced in a study of beta chain features in type 1 diabetes. Study-wide points: Shorter TCRB CDR3s, moderately but significantly so, were found in Type 1 diabetes patients in all four CD4+ subsets.

These receptors have no identified antigens. Isolated RNA was reverse transcribed in full, so expressed TCRB transcripts were sequenced. Sequenced by immunoSEQ multiplex PCR; TCRdb stores in-frame clones only, minus some. The sample yields 100,000 to 150,000 clones, around 17% seen once. Sequencing was done on a sample of central memory CD4+ T cells from blood. All receptors come from a man in his thirties or forties with type 1 diabetes.

This clone was recorded at least ten times. This chain connects TRBV23-1 to TRBJ2-1; D gene unclear. TRBV23-1 is annotated as an ORF whose role is uncertain. V was clipped by 5 bases and J by 5 bases, with 10 bases between them. The CDR3 is 13 residues long. In nucleotides, the CDR3 is TGCGCCAGCAGTAGCGTTTGGGACAATGAGCAGTTCTTC. This encodes CASSSVWDNEQFF.

This clone was seen more than once but under ten times. The chain combines TRBV9 with TRBJ1-6; D unclear. The CDR3 is 13 amino acids. V was clipped by 6 bases and J by 10 bases, with 14 bases between them. Germline V gives CDR1 SGDLS, CDR2 YYNGEE. The CDR3 nucleotides read TGTGCCAGCATGGGTGGCTTCGGGTCACCCCTCCACTTT. Translation: CASMGGFGSPLHF. The full variable domain, with the rest looked up from reference TRBV9 and TRBJ1-6, is DSGVTQTPKHLITATGQRVTLRCSPRSGDLSVYWYQQSLDQGLQFLIQYYNGEERAKGNILERFSAQQFPDLHSELNLSSLELGDSALYFCASMGGFGSPLHFGNGTRLTVT.

The V and J genes are TRBV6-4 and TRBJ1-2, with 9 positions matching TRBD1. Germline assignment: CDR1 MRHNA and CDR2 SNTAGT. This CDR3 has 14 residues. J gave up 2 bases and V 5 bases, and 3 bases lay outside the gene matches. The CDR3 DNA follows: TGTGCCAGCAGTACCGGGACAGGGAACTATGGCTACACCTTC. It yields the protein CASSTGTGNYGYTF.

This clone was picked up a small number of times. The rearrangement links TRBV7-2 to TRBJ2-1, with no clear D. The CDR3 has 16 residues. Germline assignment: CDR1 SGHTA and CDR2 FQGNSA. Trimming stripped 0 bases from V and 4 bases from J, with 13 bases between. CDR3 nucleotide sequence: TGTGCCAGCAGCTTAGCGGGTATGGGCCTTTACAATGAGCAGTTCTTC. Amino acids: CASSLAGMGLYNEQFF.

This clone was counted only a few times. The chain is built from TRBV11-2 and TRBJ1-4, with TRBD1 as a possible D gene (6 bases). V was pared by 6 bases and J by 5 bases, with 16 bases between. The CDR3 is 15 amino acids. Germline CDR1 SGHAT, CDR2 FQNNGV. The CDR3 spells CASSRRGGLNEKLFF. The CDR3 DNA reads as TGTGCCAGCAGTCGCAGGGGAGGCCTCAATGAAAAACTGTTTTTT.

The V gene is TRBV4-3, the J gene TRBJ2-7; tentatively, D is TRBD2 (5 bases). Germline lookup yields CDR1 LGHNA and CDR2 YSLEER. Trimming took 4 bases from V and 10 from J, leaving 23 bases between them. CDR3 length: 15 amino acids. CDR3 loop: CASSPRTDMGYDQYF. The CDR3, as DNA: TGCGCCAGCAGCCCGCGGACTGACATGGGTTATGATCAGTACTTC.

The chain links TRBV2 to TRBJ2-1; possible D gene TRBD2, 6 bases. V lost 6 bases to trimming and J lost 8 bases, with 20 bases between them. The CDR3 extends over 15 amino acids. CDR1 is SNHLY, CDR2 FYNNEI, per germline. CDR3 DNA sequence: TGTGCCAGCAGGATCAGGGTTGGAACGGGGGATGAGCAGTTCTTC. This encodes CASRIRVGTGDEQFF.

The chain employs TRBV7-9 and TRBJ2-1, with no clear D. Germline V gene data show CDR1 as SEHNR and CDR2 as FQNEAQ (reference sequence). V dropped 0 bases and J dropped 9 bases, with 9 bases sitting between them. The CDR3 consists of 13 residues. The CDR3 reads CASSLAGVGEQFF. The CDR3 region has the DNA TGTGCCAGCAGCTTAGCTGGCGTAGGTGAGCAGTTCTTC.

This clone was detected only a few times. This sequence joins TRBV30 and TRBJ2-4; either TRBD1 or TRBD2 may fit D (6 bases each). V was shortened by 0 bases and J by 7 bases, with 7 bases between the two germline ends. CDR1 is GTSNPN, CDR2 SVGIG, per germline (reference sequence). The CDR3 sequence is 12 residues long. The CDR3 reads CAWSVGGNIQYF. The CDR3, as DNA: TGTGCCTGGAGTGTAGGGGGGAACATTCAGTACTTC.

The chain has TRBV27 and TRBJ2-4; D is unresolved. Germline loops: CDR1 MNHEY, CDR2 SMNVEV (reference sequence). V was clipped by 6 bases and J by 0 bases, with 9 bases between them. CDR3 size: 14 residues. DNA of the CDR3: TGTGCCAGCAGCGTCGGGCAAGCCAAAAACATTCAGTACTTC. Residues: CASSVGQAKNIQYF.

This clone was picked up a small number of times. V and J are TRBV7-6 and TRBJ1-2; 8 nucleotides align to TRBD1. This CDR3 has 15 residues. Germline V gives CDR1 SGHVS, CDR2 FNYEAQ. Trimming removed 5 bases from V and 5 bases from J; junction bases left unmatched: 10. This chain's CDR3 is CASSPRQGQGYGYTF. The CDR3, as DNA: TGTGCCAGCAGCCCAAGACAGGGGCAGGGGTATGGCTACACCTTC.

This clone was picked up a small number of times. The chain couples TRBV11-3 to TRBJ1-1; D may be TRBD1 (6 bases). In germline, CDR1 is SGHNT, CDR2 YENEEA. The CDR3 runs to 14 residues. Trimming removed 5 bases at V and 0 bases at J, with 10 bases between. In DNA, the CDR3 is TGTGCCAGCAGCAAGGGACAAATGAACACTGAAGCTTTCTTT. Encoded protein: CASSKGQMNTEAFF.

This clone was counted a few times. The chain carries TRBV5-1 and TRBJ2-1, with a tentative D call TRBD2 (5 bases). The CDR3 sequence is 15 residues long. CDR1 and CDR2 (germline): SGHRS, YFSETQ. Deletions cut 3 bases from V and 5 bases from J, with 15 bases between. The CDR3 DNA reads TGCGCCAGCAGCTCCGACCCCACTAGAAACAATGAGCAGTTCTTC. Encoded protein: CASSSDPTRNNEQFF.

The chain has TRBV29-1 and TRBJ1-5, with D hard to call. This CDR3 is built from 12 residues. CDR1 and CDR2 (germline): SQVTM, ANQGSEA. V lost 7 bases and J lost 0, with 7 bases in between. The CDR3 reads CSARNSNQPQHF. CDR3 coding DNA: TGCAGCGCCCGGAATAGCAATCAGCCCCAGCATTTT. Supplemented by reference TRBV29-1 and TRBJ1-5, the full variable domain reads SAVISQKPSRDICQRGTSLTIQCQVDSQVTMMFWYRQQPGQSLTLIATANQGSEATYESGFVIDKFPISRPNLTFSTLTVSNMSPEDSSIYLCSARNSNQPQHFGDGTRLSIL.

This clone was detected many times. This chain connects TRBV6-1 to TRBJ2-3, with 9 bases matching TRBD2. Trimming removed 7 bases from V and 5 bases from J; junction bases left unmatched: 4. The CDR3 sequence is 13 residues long. CDR1 is MNHNS and CDR2 is SASEGT in the germline V gene. DNA of the CDR3: TGTGCCAGCACCACTAGCGGGTTAGATACGCAGTATTTT. It encodes CASTTSGLDTQYF.

This clone was found a few times. The chain combines TRBV11-3 with TRBJ2-2; 7 bases align to TRBD1. The trim removed 5 bases at V and 0 bases at J, leaving 6 bases unmatched. CDR1 is SGHNT and CDR2 is YENEEA in the germline V gene. The length of the CDR3 is 16 residues. The chain's CDR3 is CASSRYGTANTGELFF. CDR3 sequence (DNA): TGTGCCAGCAGCCGATACGGGACAGCGAACACCGGGGAGCTGTTTTTT.

V is TRBV7-3 and J is TRBJ2-5, with D possibly TRBD2 on 6 matching bases. Germline CDR1 is SGHTA and CDR2 is FQGTGA. Between the trimmed V and J ends, which lost 4 bases and 5 bases, there was a span of 11 bases. The CDR3 is 13 residues long. The CDR3 DNA reads as TGTGCCAGCAGCTCGGGGGTTTACGAGACCCAGTACTTC. This sequence encodes CASSSGVYETQYF.

This clone turned up a few times. This chain uses TRBV5-1 with TRBJ1-1; no clear D gene. V lost 2 bases and J lost 5, with 13 bases in between. This CDR3 has 14 residues. Germline V gene lookup returns CDR1 SGHRS and CDR2 YFSETQ. This CDR3 is CASSLNNRGTEAFF. CDR3 bases: TGCGCCAGCAGCTTAAATAATCGCGGAACTGAAGCTTTCTTT.

The sample holds a few counts of this clone. This chain joins TRBV19 and TRBJ1-6, with D tentatively TRBD1 (6 bases). This CDR3 is 17 amino acids long. The V end lost 10 bases, the J end lost 0 bases, and 19 bases lay between the germline ends. Germline V lookup: CDR1 LNHDA, CDR2 SQIVND (reference sequence). CDR3 sequence (DNA): TGTGCCACATGGGGGGGGCTTAAGAGCTCCTATAATTCACCCCTCCACTTT. Translation: CATWGGLKSSYNSPLHF.

Many counts were recorded for this clone. The chain employs TRBV2 and TRBJ2-3; no clear D. Germline V gene sequence: CDR1 SNHLY, CDR2 FYNNEI. This CDR3 has 16 amino acids. The V end was cut by 7 bases, the J end by 1 base, with 18 bases between. The CDR3 sequence is CASIGLELFGTDTQYF. CDR3 nucleotide sequence: TGTGCCAGCATCGGCCTAGAACTTTTCGGCACAGATACGCAGTATTTT.

This clone was seen more than once but under ten times. This chain links TRBV7-2 with TRBJ2-5, with D perhaps TRBD2 (6 bases). V lost 5 bases, J lost 5 bases, and 18 bases lay in between. Germline CDR1 is SGHTA and CDR2 is FQGNSA. This CDR3 region has 15 residues. CDR3 region: CASSPSRRDGETQYF. The CDR3 region has the DNA TGTGCCAGCAGCCCAAGTCGGAGGGATGGCGAGACCCAGTACTTC.

This clone was counted a few times. The V gene is TRBV7-2, the J gene TRBJ2-3, with TRBD2 identical over 8 bases. The junction had 3 bases not matched to a gene; V was cut back by 0 bases and J by 1 base. The CDR3 has 16 residues. Germline CDR1 is SGHTA and CDR2 is FQGNSA. This CDR3 reads CASSLASLAGTDTQYF. The DNA for the CDR3 is TGTGCCAGCAGCTTAGCATCACTAGCGGGCACAGATACGCAGTATTTT.

This clone was seen a few times. This chain links TRBV28 with TRBJ2-7; possibly TRBD2 for D (6 bases). The CDR3 is 14 amino acids. CDR1 MDHEN and CDR2 SYDVKM come from the germline V gene. Trimming stripped 4 bases from V and 0 bases from J, with 10 bases between. The CDR3 nucleotides are TGTGCCAGCAGTTCGGGACTGACCTCCTACGAGCAGTACTTC. Encoded protein: CASSSGLTSYEQYF.

This clone was picked up many times. The chain couples TRBV2 to TRBJ2-3; a weak D match, TRBD2 (6 bases). In germline, CDR1 is SNHLY, CDR2 FYNNEI. The CDR3 spans 16 residues. V was cut by 3 bases and J by 3 bases, with 16 bases left in between. The CDR3 DNA follows: TGTGCCAGCAGTGATGGGTACTCCGGAGGGACAGATACGCAGTATTTT. Translation gives CASSDGYSGGTDTQYF.

This clone was seen more than once but under ten times. The rearrangement joins TRBV11-2 to TRBJ2-7; D is uncertain. CDR3 length equals 12 residues. Germline CDR1 SGHAT, CDR2 FQNNGV. The V end was cut by 7 bases, the J end by 5 bases, with 12 bases between. The CDR3: CASTVSSHEQYF. The CDR3, as DNA: TGTGCCAGCACCGTCTCATCCCACGAGCAGTACTTC.

The chain is built from TRBV5-1 and TRBJ2-1; 12 bases match TRBD1. Per the germline V gene, CDR1 is SGHRS and CDR2 is YFSETQ. V trimming: 6 bases; J trimming: 8 bases; junction bases outside the gene matches: 12. The length of the CDR3 is 16 residues. The DNA for the CDR3 is TGCGCCAGCAATTTTGTGGGTGGGACAGGGGGCGATGAGCAGTTCTTC. Translated: CASNFVGGTGGDEQFF. Filled out from reference TRBV5-1 and TRBJ2-1, the complete variable domain reads KAGVTQTPRYLIKTRGQQVTLSCSPISGHRSVSWYQQTPGQGLQFLFEYFSETQRNKGNFPGRFSGRQFSNSRSEMNVSTLELGDSALYLCASNFVGGTGGDEQFFGPGTRLTVL.

V gene TRBV30 combines with J gene TRBJ1-5, with a weak D call TRBD1 (5 bases). From germline, CDR1 is GTSNPN and CDR2 SVGIG (reference sequence). The CDR3 covers 13 residues. V lost 4 bases, J lost 3 bases, and 10 bases lay in between. CDR3 sequence reads: CAWTVGPNQPQHF. Here the CDR3 DNA reads TGTGCCTGGACAGTGGGGCCCAATCAGCCCCAGCATTTT.

This clone was counted a few times. The V and J genes are TRBV6-6 and TRBJ2-5, with 9 bases fitting TRBD1. This CDR3 contains 15 residues. CDR1 and CDR2 (germline): MNHNY, SVGAGI (reference sequence). Germline trimming cut 7 bases from V and 4 bases from J; bases unmatched to any gene: 10. In DNA, the CDR3 is TGTGCCAGCACCGGACAGGGGACCGCCCCAGAGACCCAGTACTTC. Translation: CASTGQGTAPETQYF.